This paragraph covers one T cell receptor (beta chain) sequence. Study processing details: By means of reference gene primer amplification, nucleated cell counts were estimated. Here immunoSEQ multiplex PCR was the method, and the copy in TCRdb shows in-frame clones only, minus some. The DNA was the basis for D and trimming; V, J and clone size are from that table. The sample lists under 85,000 clones, around 91% occurring once. V lost 0 bases to trimming and J lost 4 bases; unmatched junction nucleotides: 8. The CDR3 spans 16 residues. This record belongs to a study of blood T cell repertoires in COVID-19. On the study more broadly: The origin of the acute and convalescent COVID-19 samples was the United States, Italy and Spain. Sources were T cells, B-cell-depleted T cells, or PBMCs; the material itself was cDNA or gDNA.

This TCR was recovered from a man aged 50-60 years with acute or convalescent COVID-19. The specimen sequenced was peripheral blood. The gene calls are TRBV23-1 and TRBJ1-1; TRBD1 matches 7 bases. TRBV23-1 is marked as an open reading frame, function uncertain. The CDR3 coding sequence is TGCGCCAGCAGTCAATCAAACAGGGGACCAGGCACTGAAGCTTTCTTT. It yields the protein CASSQSNRGPGTEAFF.